This T cell receptor (beta chain) was retrieved from a study of blood T cell repertoires in COVID-19. Study context: Acute-phase and convalescent COVID-19 samples originated in the United States, Italy and Spain.

V was shortened by 6 bases and J by 4 bases, with 15 bases between the two germline ends. The CDR3 has 14 residues. Germline-derived CDR1 and CDR2 are MNHEY and SVGEGT. Methods used by the authors: Cell counts per sample came from amplifying reference gene primers. Some clones are missing from TCRdb's copy, which holds only in-frame ones; the method was immunoSEQ multiplex PCR. V and J calls and clone size are copied from that table; D and trimming were computed from the DNA. The data hold over 200,000 clones, with roughly nine tenths observed a single time. The rearrangement uses TRBV6-2 or TRBV6-3 and TRBJ1-2; D possibly corresponds to TRBD1 (5 bases). This receptor was obtained from a man aged 60-69 years with COVID-19, enrolled during active disease. Sequenced material: peripheral blood. The CDR3 loop is CASSDSGRAYGYTF. The CDR3 region has the DNA TGTGCCAGCAGCGACAGTGGCAGGGCCTATGGCTACACCTTC.